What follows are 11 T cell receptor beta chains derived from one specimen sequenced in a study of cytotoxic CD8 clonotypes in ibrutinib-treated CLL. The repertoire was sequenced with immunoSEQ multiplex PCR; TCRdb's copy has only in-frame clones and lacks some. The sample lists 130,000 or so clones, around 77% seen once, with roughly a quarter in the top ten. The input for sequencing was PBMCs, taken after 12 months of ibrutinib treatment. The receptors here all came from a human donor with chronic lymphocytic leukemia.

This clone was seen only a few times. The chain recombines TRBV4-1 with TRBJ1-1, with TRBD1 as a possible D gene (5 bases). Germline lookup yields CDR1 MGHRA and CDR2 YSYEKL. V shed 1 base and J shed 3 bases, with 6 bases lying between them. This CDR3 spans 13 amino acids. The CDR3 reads CASSQGQYTEAFF. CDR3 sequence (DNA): TGCGCCAGCAGCCAAGGACAGTACACTGAAGCTTTCTTT.

This CDR3 reads CASSTGVRTGGFTGNTIYF. For the CDR3, the DNA is TGCGCCAGCAGCACTGGGGTCCGGACAGGGGGCTTTACTGGAAACACCATATATTTT. The rearrangement links TRBV5-1 to TRBJ1-3; TRBD1 matches at 11 bases. CDR3 length equals 19 residues. Germline V lookup: CDR1 SGHRS, CDR2 YFSETQ. With V trimmed by 4 bases and J by 2 bases, 14 bases remained unmatched.

The CDR3 loop reads CASSGRLFNQPQHF. Written as DNA, the CDR3 is TGTGCCAGCAGCGGACGCCTATTCAATCAGCCCCAGCATTTT. The gene calls are TRBV2 and TRBJ1-5; no clear D. Germline CDR1 is SNHLY and CDR2 is FYNNEI. The CDR3 loop spans 14 amino acids. Trimming took off 6 bases at V and 3 bases at J, with 12 bases between the two ends.

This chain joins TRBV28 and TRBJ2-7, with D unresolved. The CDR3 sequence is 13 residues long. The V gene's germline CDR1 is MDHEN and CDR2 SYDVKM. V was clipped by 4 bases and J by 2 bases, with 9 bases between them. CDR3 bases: TGTGCCAGCAGTTATACAGCTCCCTACGAGCAGTACTTC. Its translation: CASSYTAPYEQYF.

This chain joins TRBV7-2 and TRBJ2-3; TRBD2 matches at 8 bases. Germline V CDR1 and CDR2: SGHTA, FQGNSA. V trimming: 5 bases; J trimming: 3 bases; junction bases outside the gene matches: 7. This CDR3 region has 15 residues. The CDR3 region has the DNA TGTGCCAGCAGCCCTCTAGCGGGTGCTACAGATACGCAGTATTTT. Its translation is CASSPLAGATDTQYF.

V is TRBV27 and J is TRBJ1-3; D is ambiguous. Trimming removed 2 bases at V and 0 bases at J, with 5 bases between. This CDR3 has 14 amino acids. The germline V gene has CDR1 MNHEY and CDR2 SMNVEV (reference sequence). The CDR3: CASSLQASGNTIYF. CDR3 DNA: TGTGCCAGCAGTTTACAGGCCTCTGGAAACACCATATATTTT.

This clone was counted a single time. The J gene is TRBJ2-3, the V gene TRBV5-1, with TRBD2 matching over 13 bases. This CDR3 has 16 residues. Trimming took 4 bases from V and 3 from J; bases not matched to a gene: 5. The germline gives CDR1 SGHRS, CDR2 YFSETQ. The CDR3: CASSRGTSGTTDTQYF. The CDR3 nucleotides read TGCGCCAGCAGCAGAGGGACTAGCGGGACTACAGATACGCAGTATTTT.

In DNA, the CDR3 is TGTGCCAGCAGGTTGCCCGGGACAGGGTCATACGAGCAGTACTTC. Amino acid sequence: CASRLPGTGSYEQYF. The V and J genes are TRBV28 and TRBJ2-7, with 9 bases identical to TRBD1. The CDR3 loop spans 15 amino acids. V trimming: 6 bases; J trimming: 4 bases; junction bases outside the gene matches: 10. Germline V gene sequence: CDR1 MDHEN, CDR2 SYDVKM.

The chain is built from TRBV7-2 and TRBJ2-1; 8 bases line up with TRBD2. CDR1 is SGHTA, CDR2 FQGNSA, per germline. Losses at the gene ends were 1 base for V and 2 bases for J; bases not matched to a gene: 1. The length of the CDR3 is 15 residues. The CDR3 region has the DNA TGTGCCAGCAGCTTAGTAGCGGGGCCCTACAATGAGCAGTTCTTC. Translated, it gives CASSLVAGPYNEQFF.

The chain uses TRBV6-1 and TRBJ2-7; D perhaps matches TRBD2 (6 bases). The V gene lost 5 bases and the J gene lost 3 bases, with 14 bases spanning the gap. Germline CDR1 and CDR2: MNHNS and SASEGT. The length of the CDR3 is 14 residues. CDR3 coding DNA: TGTGCCAGCAGTCTCCGGGACTCCAGCTACGAGCAGTACTTC. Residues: CASSLRDSSYEQYF.

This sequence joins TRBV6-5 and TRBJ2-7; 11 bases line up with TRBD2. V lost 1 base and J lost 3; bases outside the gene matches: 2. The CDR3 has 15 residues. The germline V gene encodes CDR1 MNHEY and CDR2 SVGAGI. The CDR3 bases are TGTGCCAGCAGTTACTTGACTAGCGGGGTCTACGAGCAGTACTTC. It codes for CASSYLTSGVYEQYF.